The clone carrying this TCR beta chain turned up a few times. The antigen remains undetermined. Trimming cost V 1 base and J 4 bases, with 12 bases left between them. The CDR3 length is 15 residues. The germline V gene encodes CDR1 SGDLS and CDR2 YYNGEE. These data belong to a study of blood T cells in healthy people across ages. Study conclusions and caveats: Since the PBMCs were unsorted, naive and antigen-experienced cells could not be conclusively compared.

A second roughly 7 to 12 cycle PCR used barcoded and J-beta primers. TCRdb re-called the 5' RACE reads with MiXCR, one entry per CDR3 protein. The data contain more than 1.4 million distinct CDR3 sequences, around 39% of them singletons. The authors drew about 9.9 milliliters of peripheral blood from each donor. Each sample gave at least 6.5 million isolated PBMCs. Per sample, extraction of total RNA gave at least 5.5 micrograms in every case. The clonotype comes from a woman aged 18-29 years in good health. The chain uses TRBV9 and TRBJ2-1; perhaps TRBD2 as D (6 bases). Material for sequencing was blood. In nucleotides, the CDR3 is TGTGCCAGCAGCGTAAAGGCGGGGCTATACAATGAGCAGTTCTTC. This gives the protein CASSVKAGLYNEQFF. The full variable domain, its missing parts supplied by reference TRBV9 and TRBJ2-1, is DSGVTQTPKHLITATGQRVTLRCSPRSGDLSVYWYQQSLDQGLQFLIQYYNGEERAKGNILERFSAQQFPDLHSELNLSSLELGDSALYFCASSVKAGLYNEQFFGPGTRLTVL.